Listed below are T cell receptor beta chains from one sample, sequenced in a study of regulatory T cells in long-lasting Graves disease. TCRdb re-called the multiplex PCR reads with MiXCR, one entry per CDR3 protein. Among over 500,000 distinct CDR3 sequences listed, less than 20% were seen once. These sequences were also reported in another study, on T cells in Graves' hyperthyroidism and ophthalmopathy.

Sample: peripheral blood mononuclear cells (PBMCs), taken at new diagnosis, from a patient treated with antithyroid drugs. These TCRs come from a woman between 25 and 40 years old with Graves disease. CDR3s include the opening cysteine and the closing phenylalanine or tryptophan. D genes are given only for firm matches. Rows give clone size only sometimes, using once, few, many, or a class for an expanded clone.

CDR3 protein,CDR3 DNA,D gene,J gene,clone size,V gene
CASSKEGDEQYF,TGTGCCAGCAGTAAGGAGGGGGACGAGCAGTACTTC,.,TRBJ2-7,many,TRBV2
CSVEDGQGSYEQYF,TGCAGCGTTGAAGACGGACAGGGTTCCTACGAGCAGTACTTC,TRBD1,TRBJ2-7,many,TRBV29-1
CASSENSGGADTQYF,TGCGCCAGCAGTGAGAATAGCGGGGGAGCAGATACGCAGTATTTT,TRBD2,TRBJ2-3,few,TRBV10-1
CASSKTPVEAFF,TGTGCCAGCAGCAAGACCCCCGTCGAGGCTTTCTTT,.,TRBJ1-1,few,TRBV7-9
CASSSRGLRAKNIQYF,TGTGCCAGCAGTAGCCGGGGGCTACGGGCCAAAAACATTCAGTACTTC,.,TRBJ2-4,many,TRBV28
CASQATAGVGTGELFF,TGTGCCAGCCAAGCGACAGCGGGAGTCGGTACCGGGGAGCTGTTTTTT,TRBD2,TRBJ2-2,.,TRBV3-1
CAWRVSGGYGYTF,TGTGCCTGGAGGGTCTCAGGGGGCTATGGCTACACCTTC,TRBD1,TRBJ1-2,many,TRBV30
CSARDRGRVTGELFF,TGCAGTGCGAGGGACAGGGGGCGCGTCACCGGGGAGCTGTTTTTT,TRBD1,TRBJ2-2,many,TRBV20-1
CASSLGSNNEQFF,TGTGCCAGCAGTTTAGGGTCTAACAATGAGCAGTTCTTC,.,TRBJ2-1,.,TRBV27
CSVEDPPGGETQYF,TGCAGCGTTGAAGACCCGCCGGGGGGAGAGACCCAGTACTTC,TRBD2,TRBJ2-5,.,TRBV29-1
CASSDIQAQRAGELFF,TGTGCCAGCAGTGATATCCAGGCCCAGAGGGCCGGGGAGCTGTTTTTT,.,TRBJ2-2,.,TRBV6-2/TRBV6-3
CASTRGGAVEQFF,TGTGCCAGTACCCGAGGTGGGGCAGTTGAGCAGTTCTTC,.,TRBJ2-1,.,TRBV19
CASSLGLAGGRQETQYF,TGCGCCAGCAGCTTGGGACTAGCGGGAGGGAGGCAAGAGACCCAGTACTTC,TRBD2,TRBJ2-5,.,TRBV5-1
CASSVQGANGANVLTF,TGTGCCAGCAGTGTTCAGGGGGCGAATGGGGCCAACGTCCTGACTTTC,TRBD1,TRBJ2-6,many,TRBV2
CASSLQGGQYEQYF,TGTGCCAGCAGTCTACAGGGGGGCCAATACGAGCAGTACTTC,TRBD1,TRBJ2-7,.,TRBV28
CAISTSNNEQFF,TGTGCCATCAGTACTAGCAACAATGAGCAGTTCTTC,.,TRBJ2-1,once,TRBV10-3
CASGIGGTHDATNEKLFF,TGTGCCAGCGGAATAGGAGGGACACACGATGCAACTAATGAAAAACTGTTTTTT,.,TRBJ1-4,many,TRBV6-1
CASSLNGGARGNTIYF,TGTGCCAGCAGCTTAAACGGGGGCGCGCGGGGAAACACCATATATTTT,.,TRBJ1-3,few,TRBV7-6
CASSQSGSAQWTQYF,TGTGCCAGCAGCCAGAGCGGGAGCGCACAGTGGACCCAGTACTTC,TRBD2,TRBJ2-5,.,TRBV11-3
CASSLKDGRLYEQYF,TGTGCCAGCAGTTTAAAAGACGGGAGACTCTACGAGCAGTACTTC,.,TRBJ2-7,.,TRBV28